This TCR beta chain was retrieved from a study of blood T cell repertoires in COVID-19. V shed 3 bases and J 8 bases; nucleotides not matched to a gene: 11. This CDR3 has 16 residues. Germline V gives CDR1 KGHSH, CDR2 LQKENI. In its sample, this clone was seen a few times. The table came from immunoSEQ multiplex PCR; TCRdb's copy has only in-frame clones and leaves some out. There are about 46,000 clones in the sample; about 86% occur only once, and roughly 4% lies in the top ten. This rearrangement joins TRBV18 to TRBJ1-4, with 8 bases that match TRBD1. The sequenced sample was peripheral blood. The TCR originated in a man older than 75 with active COVID-19. This CDR3 is CASSPDRELVNEKLFF. The CDR3 nucleotides are TGTGCCAGCTCACCGGACAGGGAACTCGTGAACGAAAAACTGTTTTTT.